The entry below gives a single T cell receptor beta chain sequence along with its context. Its specificity is unknown. Here immunoSEQ multiplex PCR was the method, and the copy in TCRdb shows in-frame clones only, minus some. The table includes 90,000 to 130,000 clones, approximately 92% detected once. The CDR3 contains 10 residues. Deletions cut 7 bases from V and 3 bases from J, with 5 bases between. Germline CDR1 and CDR2: DFQATT and SNEGSKA (reference sequence). This specimen comes from a study of CD4+ T cells in melanoma. Study conclusions and caveats: CD8+ T cell, macrophage and B cell function reportedly correlated with neoantigen-specific CD4+ T cells.

This TCR was recovered from a human donor with melanoma. The material sequenced was peripheral blood. The chain recombines TRBV20-1 with TRBJ2-3; D is perhaps TRBD1 (5 bases). The CDR3 is CSGQTDTQYF. The CDR3 bases are TGCAGTGGACAGACAGATACGCAGTATTTT.